The sequence of this T cell receptor beta chain was determined in a study of OX40 agonist ivuxolimab in advanced cancers. This CDR3 contains 14 residues. Trimming shortened V by 1 base and J by 2 bases, and 8 bases separated the two germline ends. CDR1 SGHTA and CDR2 FQGNSA come from the germline V gene. A remark on this clone: What it recognizes is unknown.

General study results and limits: Circulating CD4+ and CD8+ T cells showed clonal expansion by week 6 at 0.1 to 3.0 mg/kg.

Some clones are missing from TCRdb's copy, which holds only in-frame ones; the method was immunoSEQ multiplex PCR. Of about 80,000 clones detected, approximately 84% appear once; the ten largest clones hold around 25%. V is TRBV7-2 and J is TRBJ1-2; unclear D gene. The receptor's source is an adult with an advanced solid tumor such as melanoma, head and neck, liver or kidney cancer. The sequencing used CD4+ or CD8+ T cells sorted from blood, collected in a trial of the OX40 agonist ivuxolimab. The CDR3 DNA reads TGTGCCAGCAGCTTAGATAGGTTAAACTATGGCTACACCTTC. Protein product: CASSLDRLNYGYTF.